The 10 T cell receptor beta chains below all came from one sample that was sequenced in a study of blood T cells in healthy people across ages. Next came a second PCR, run for roughly 6 to 11 cycles, which used a sample-barcoded 5' primer along with a J-beta primer mix. TCRdb called the 5' RACE reads again in MiXCR, with one record for every CDR3 protein. The sample gives over a million distinct CDR3 sequences, approximately 60% of which show up once; about 6.7% is in the top ten. The sequenced material came from blood. The receptor set was obtained from a man younger than 30 in good health.

The rearrangement uses TRBV20-1 and TRBJ1-1; maybe TRBD1 (6 bases). The germline gives CDR1 DFQATT, CDR2 SNEGSKA (reference sequence). Trimming took 1 base from V and 0 from J, leaving 15 bases between them. CDR3 size: 16 residues. DNA of the CDR3: TGCAGTGCTAGAGGTGGGATCGGGGGCGTGAACACTGAAGCTTTCTTT. Encoded protein: CSARGGIGGVNTEAFF.

This clonotype has more than one count but fewer than ten. The rearrangement joins TRBV20-1 to TRBJ2-1; 7 bases agree with TRBD2. After removal of 3 bases from V and 7 bases from J, the junction contained 3 bases not matched to a gene. From germline, CDR1 is DFQATT and CDR2 SNEGSKA (reference sequence). CDR3 length equals 12 residues. CDR3 amino acids: CSASGRKNEQFF. The CDR3 DNA reads as TGCAGTGCTAGCGGGAGGAAGAATGAGCAGTTCTTC.

This sequence joins TRBV7-8 and TRBJ2-7; 11 bases align to TRBD2. CDR1 is SGHVS, CDR2 FQNEAQ, per germline. J gave up 5 bases and V 1 base, and 4 bases lay outside the gene matches. The CDR3 is made up of 15 amino acids. In DNA, the CDR3 is TGTGCCAGCAGCTTAGAGACTAGCGGGATCGACGAGCAGTACTTC. It specifies CASSLETSGIDEQYF.

The chain carries TRBV5-1 and TRBJ2-5, with 10 bases aligning to TRBD2. This CDR3 spans 16 amino acids. Germline CDR1 SGHRS, CDR2 YFSETQ. After removal of 0 bases from V and 4 bases from J, the junction contained 6 bases not matched to a gene. CDR3 amino acids: CASSLDVRLAGETQYF. CDR3 sequence (DNA): TGCGCCAGCAGCTTGGATGTACGACTAGCGGGAGAGACCCAGTACTTC.

V usage is TRBV7-2 and J usage is TRBJ2-5; 9 bases agree with TRBD2. The end of the DNA is better explained by TRBJ2-7, so the J call may be wrong. This CDR3 region has 15 residues. Per germline, CDR1 SGHTA and CDR2 FQGNSA. CDR3 sequence reads: CASSSWVAGAYEQYF. The DNA of the CDR3 is TGTGCCAGCAGCTCGTGGGTAGCGGGGGCCTACGAGCAGTACTTC.

This chain joins TRBV9 and TRBJ2-3; 8 positions agree with TRBD2. Looked up from germline, CDR1 is SGDLS and CDR2 is YYNGEE. V lost 3 bases, J lost 0 bases, and 9 bases stayed unmatched. The CDR3 is made up of 17 amino acids. CDR3 amino acids: CASSDNSGIGSTDTQYF. CDR3 nucleotide sequence: TGTGCCAGCAGCGATAATAGCGGGATCGGAAGCACAGATACGCAGTATTTT.

The V call is TRBV20-1, the J call TRBJ2-7; the D gene is possibly TRBD1 (6 bases). Trimming stripped 6 bases from V and 2 bases from J, with 14 bases between. The CDR3 contains 13 residues. CDR1 and CDR2 from the germline V gene are DFQATT and SNEGSKA (reference sequence). CDR3 amino acids: CSAVSDSTYEQYF. CDR3 sequence (DNA): TGCAGTGCCGTATCGGACAGTACCTACGAGCAGTACTTC.

Only one count was recorded for this clonotype. A much larger clone differs by one base, so this may be a read error. The chain joins TRBV9 to TRBJ2-6; D remains ambiguous. V was pared by 0 bases and J by 0 bases, with 4 bases between. This CDR3 region has 15 residues. CDR1 and CDR2 (germline): SGDLS, YYNGEE. This CDR3 is CASSVGRSGANVLTF. CDR3 coding DNA: TGTGCCAGCAGCGTAGGCCGCTCTGGGGCCAACGTCCTGACTTTC.

The chain has TRBV5-6 and TRBJ2-4; a possible D gene is TRBD2 (6 bases). The CDR3 is 12 amino acids. The germline V and J ends were trimmed by 4 bases and 7 bases, with 9 bases remaining between them. Germline V gene lookup returns CDR1 SGHDT and CDR2 YYEEEE. The CDR3 DNA sequence: TGTGCCAGCAGCCTCGGGACTAACATTCAGTACTTC. Amino acid sequence: CASSLGTNIQYF.

A word on this clonotype: A read error may explain this, as a much larger clone is one base away. The chain uses TRBV20-1 and TRBJ2-1, with D perhaps matching TRBD1 (5 bases). The closer fit of TRBJ2-7 to the DNA end suggests the J call may be wrong. Germline assignment: CDR1 DFQATT and CDR2 SNEGSKA (reference sequence). The CDR3 consists of 15 residues. CDR3 residues: CSAPMQGRDYNEQYF. In DNA, the CDR3 is TGCAGTGCTCCCATGCAGGGCAGAGATTACAATGAGCAGTACTTC.